This TCR beta chain is from a study of blood T cell repertoires in COVID-19. At the level of the study: Samples taken during acute and convalescent COVID-19 were collected in the United States, Italy and Spain. PBMCs, B-cell-depleted T cells, or T cells provided the cDNA or gDNA that made up the material.

The germline V gene encodes CDR1 MDHEN and CDR2 SYDVKM. The CDR3 is 15 amino acids. Unmatched junction bases numbered 6, after V lost 3 bases and J lost 2 bases. Source study methods: It was from reference gene primer amplification that nucleated cell counts were estimated. Generated by immunoSEQ multiplex PCR, the TCRdb table keeps only in-frame clones and is missing some. V, J and clone size are taken as reported in that table, and D and trimming were inferred from the DNA itself. Among fewer than 150,000 clones listed, approximately 84% were seen once. This clone was picked up one time. The V and J genes are TRBV28 and TRBJ2-5, with 7 bases identical to TRBD1. This receptor was taken from a woman of 80 years or more in a cohort sampled during active or convalescent COVID-19. The material sequenced was peripheral blood. CDR3 sequence reads: CASSFHGTAQETQYF. In DNA form, the CDR3 reads TGTGCCAGCAGTTTTCATGGGACAGCTCAAGAGACCCAGTACTTC.